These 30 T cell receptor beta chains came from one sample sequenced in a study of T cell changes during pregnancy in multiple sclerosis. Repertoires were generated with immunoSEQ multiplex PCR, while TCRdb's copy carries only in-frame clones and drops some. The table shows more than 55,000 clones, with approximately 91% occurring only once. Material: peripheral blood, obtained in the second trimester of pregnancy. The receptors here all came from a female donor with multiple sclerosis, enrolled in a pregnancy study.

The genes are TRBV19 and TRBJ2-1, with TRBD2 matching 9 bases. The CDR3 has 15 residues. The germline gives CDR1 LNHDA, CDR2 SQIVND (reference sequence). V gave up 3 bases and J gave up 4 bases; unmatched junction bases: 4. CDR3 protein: CASSMLAGVYNEQFF. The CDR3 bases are TGTGCCAGTAGTATGTTAGCGGGGGTGTACAATGAGCAGTTCTTC.

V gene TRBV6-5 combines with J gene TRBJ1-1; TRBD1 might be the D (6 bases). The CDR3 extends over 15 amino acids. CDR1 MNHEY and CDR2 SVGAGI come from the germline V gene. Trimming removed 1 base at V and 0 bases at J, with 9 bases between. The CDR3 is CASSYYREVNTEAFF. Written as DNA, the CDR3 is TGTGCCAGCAGTTACTACAGGGAAGTGAACACTGAAGCTTTCTTT.

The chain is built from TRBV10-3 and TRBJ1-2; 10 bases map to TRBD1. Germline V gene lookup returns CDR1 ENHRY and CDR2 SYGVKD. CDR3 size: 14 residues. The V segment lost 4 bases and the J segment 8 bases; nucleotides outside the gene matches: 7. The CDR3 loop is CAISGPGTGAGYTF. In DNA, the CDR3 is TGTGCCATCAGTGGACCCGGGACAGGGGCCGGCTACACCTTC.

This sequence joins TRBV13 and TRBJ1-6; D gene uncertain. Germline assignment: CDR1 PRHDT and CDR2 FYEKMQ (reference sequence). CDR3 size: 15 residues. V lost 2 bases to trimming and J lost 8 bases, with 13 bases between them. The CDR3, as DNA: TGTGCCAGCAGCTTATACGCGGGTCGGGATTCACCCCTCCACTTT. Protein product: CASSLYAGRDSPLHF.

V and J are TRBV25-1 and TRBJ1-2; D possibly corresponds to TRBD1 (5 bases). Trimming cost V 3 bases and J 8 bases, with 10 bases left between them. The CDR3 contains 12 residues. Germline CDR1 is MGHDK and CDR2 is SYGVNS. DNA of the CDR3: TGTGCCAGCAGTGAGGCGGGGGGAGGCTACACCTTC. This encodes CASSEAGGGYTF.

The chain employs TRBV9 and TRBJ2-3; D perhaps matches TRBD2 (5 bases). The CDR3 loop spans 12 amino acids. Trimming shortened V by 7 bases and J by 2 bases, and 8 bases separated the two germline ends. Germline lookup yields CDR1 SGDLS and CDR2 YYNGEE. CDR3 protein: CASGSYTDTQYF. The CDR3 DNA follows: TGTGCCAGCGGGAGCTACACAGATACGCAGTATTTT.

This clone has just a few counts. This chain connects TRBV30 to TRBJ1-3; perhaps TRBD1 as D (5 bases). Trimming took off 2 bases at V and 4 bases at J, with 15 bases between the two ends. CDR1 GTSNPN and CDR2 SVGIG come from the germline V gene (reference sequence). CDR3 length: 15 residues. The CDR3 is CAWSYDSSSGNTIYF. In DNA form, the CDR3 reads TGTGCCTGGAGTTATGACAGTTCTTCCGGAAACACCATATATTTT.

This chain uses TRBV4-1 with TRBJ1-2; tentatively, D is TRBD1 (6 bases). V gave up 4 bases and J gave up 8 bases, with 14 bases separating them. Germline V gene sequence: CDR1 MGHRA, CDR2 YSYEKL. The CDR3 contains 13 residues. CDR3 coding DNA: TGCGCCAGCAGCCCACAGGGTTCCTACGGCTACACCTTC. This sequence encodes CASSPQGSYGYTF.

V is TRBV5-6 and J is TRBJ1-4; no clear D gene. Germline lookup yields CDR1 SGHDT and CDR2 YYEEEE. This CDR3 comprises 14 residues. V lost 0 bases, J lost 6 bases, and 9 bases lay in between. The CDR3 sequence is CASSLGLTDEKLFF. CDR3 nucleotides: TGTGCCAGCAGCTTGGGTTTAACGGATGAAAAACTGTTTTTT.

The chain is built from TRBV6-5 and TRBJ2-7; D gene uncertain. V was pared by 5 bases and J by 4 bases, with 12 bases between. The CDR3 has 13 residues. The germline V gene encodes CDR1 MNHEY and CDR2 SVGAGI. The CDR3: CASSQALNYEQYF. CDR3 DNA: TGTGCCAGCAGTCAAGCACTGAATTACGAGCAGTACTTC.

CDR3 protein: CAARLAASYEQYF. The CDR3 region has the DNA TGTGCCGCGAGACTAGCGGCCTCCTACGAGCAGTACTTC. This rearrangement joins TRBV10-3 to TRBJ2-7; 9 bases agree with TRBD2. V trimming: 11 bases; J trimming: 0 bases; junction bases outside the gene matches: 5. In germline, CDR1 is ENHRY, CDR2 SYGVKD. The CDR3 is made up of 13 amino acids.

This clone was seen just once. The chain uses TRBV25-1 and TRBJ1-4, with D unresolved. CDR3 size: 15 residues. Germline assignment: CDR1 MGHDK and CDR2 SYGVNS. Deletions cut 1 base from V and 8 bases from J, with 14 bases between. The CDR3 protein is CASSEFHSTGEKLFF. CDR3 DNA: TGTGCCAGCAGTGAATTTCACTCGACCGGGGAAAAACTGTTTTTT.

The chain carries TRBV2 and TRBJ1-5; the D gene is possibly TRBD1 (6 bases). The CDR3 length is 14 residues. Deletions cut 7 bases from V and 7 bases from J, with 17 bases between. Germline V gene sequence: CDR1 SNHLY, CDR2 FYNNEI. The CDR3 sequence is CASKGVQIVQPQHF. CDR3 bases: TGTGCCAGCAAGGGGGTACAGATTGTACAGCCCCAGCATTTT.

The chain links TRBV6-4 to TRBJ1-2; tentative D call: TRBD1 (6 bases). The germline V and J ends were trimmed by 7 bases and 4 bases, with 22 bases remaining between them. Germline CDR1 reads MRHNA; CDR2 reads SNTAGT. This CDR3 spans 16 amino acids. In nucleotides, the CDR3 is TGTGCCAGCATTTACCTGCCCCGGGGCAGGGGCTATGGCTACACCTTC. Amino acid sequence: CASIYLPRGRGYGYTF.

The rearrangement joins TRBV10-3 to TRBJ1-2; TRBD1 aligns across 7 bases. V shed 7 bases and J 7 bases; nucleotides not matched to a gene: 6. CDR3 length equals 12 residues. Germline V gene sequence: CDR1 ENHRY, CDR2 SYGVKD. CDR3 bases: TGTGCCATCACAGATGCAGGGGGTGGCTACACCTTC. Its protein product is CAITDAGGGYTF.

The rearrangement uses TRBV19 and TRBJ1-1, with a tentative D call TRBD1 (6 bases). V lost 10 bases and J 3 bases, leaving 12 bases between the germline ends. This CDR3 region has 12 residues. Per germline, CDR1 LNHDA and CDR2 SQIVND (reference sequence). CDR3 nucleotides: TGTGCCACGGGGAGGGGGTACACTGAAGCTTTCTTT. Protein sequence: CATGRGYTEAFF.

CDR3 DNA sequence: TGCGCCAGCAGCCTCATCCCAGGACGGACTTACGAGCAGTACTTC. This encodes CASSLIPGRTYEQYF. The chain joins TRBV4-3 to TRBJ2-7; possibly TRBD2 for D (5 bases). The CDR3 has 15 amino acids. The V gene lost 4 bases and the J gene lost 4 bases, with 17 bases spanning the gap. Germline V gives CDR1 LGHNA, CDR2 YSLEER.

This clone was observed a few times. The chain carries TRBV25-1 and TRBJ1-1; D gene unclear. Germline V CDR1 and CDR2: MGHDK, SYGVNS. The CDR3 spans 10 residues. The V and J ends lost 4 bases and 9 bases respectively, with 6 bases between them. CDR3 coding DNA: TGTGCCAGCAGTGCCCCCAAAGCTTTCTTT. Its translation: CASSAPKAFF. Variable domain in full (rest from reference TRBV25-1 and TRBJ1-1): EADIYQTPRYLVIGTGKKITLECSQTMGHDKMYWYQQDPGMELHLIHYSYGVNSTEKGDLSSESTVSRIRTEHFPLTLESARPSHTSQYLCASSAPKAFFGQGTRLTVV.

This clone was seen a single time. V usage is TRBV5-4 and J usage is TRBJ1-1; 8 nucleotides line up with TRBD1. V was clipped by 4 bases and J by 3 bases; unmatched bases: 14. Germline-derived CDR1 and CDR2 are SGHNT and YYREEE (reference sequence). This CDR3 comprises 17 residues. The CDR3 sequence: CASSRKTGARVDTEAFF. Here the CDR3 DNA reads TGTGCCAGCAGCCGTAAGACAGGGGCGCGGGTAGACACTGAAGCTTTCTTT.

CDR3 loop: CASSFGAGPQHF. CDR3 bases: TGTGCCAGCAGTTTTGGGGCCGGGCCCCAGCATTTT. This chain uses TRBV27 with TRBJ1-5; D is perhaps TRBD1 (5 bases). The CDR3 sequence is 12 residues long. Trimming pared 3 bases from V and 9 bases from J, leaving 9 bases between. CDR1 MNHEY and CDR2 SMNVEV come from the germline V gene (reference sequence).

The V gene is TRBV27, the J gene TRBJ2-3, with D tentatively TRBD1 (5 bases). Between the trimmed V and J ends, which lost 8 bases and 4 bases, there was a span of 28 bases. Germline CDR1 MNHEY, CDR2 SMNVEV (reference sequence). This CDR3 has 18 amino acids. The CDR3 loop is CASSKYLQSGKGPDTQYF. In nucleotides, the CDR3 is TGTGCCAGCTCCAAATACTTACAATCAGGGAAAGGGCCAGATACGCAGTATTTT.

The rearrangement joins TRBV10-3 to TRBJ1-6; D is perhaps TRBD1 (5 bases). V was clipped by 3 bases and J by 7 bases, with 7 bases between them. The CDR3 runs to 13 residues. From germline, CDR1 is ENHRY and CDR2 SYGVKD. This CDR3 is CAISDGGNSPLHF. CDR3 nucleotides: TGTGCCATCAGTGATGGGGGGAATTCACCCCTCCACTTT.

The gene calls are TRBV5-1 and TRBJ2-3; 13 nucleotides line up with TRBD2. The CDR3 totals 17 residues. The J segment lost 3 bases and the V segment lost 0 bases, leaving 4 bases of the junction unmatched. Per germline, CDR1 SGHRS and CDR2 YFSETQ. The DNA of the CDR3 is TGCGCCAGCAGCTTGGTGGTGACTAGCGGGGGGACAGATACGCAGTATTTT. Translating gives CASSLVVTSGGTDTQYF. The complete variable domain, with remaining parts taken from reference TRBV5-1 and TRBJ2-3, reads KAGVTQTPRYLIKTRGQQVTLSCSPISGHRSVSWYQQTPGQGLQFLFEYFSETQRNKGNFPGRFSGRQFSNSRSEMNVSTLELGDSALYLCASSLVVTSGGTDTQYFGPGTRLTVL.

CDR3 nucleotides: TGTGCCAGCAGTCCTCACCAACAGGGGGGGAGTGGCTACACCTTC. Protein: CASSPHQQGGSGYTF. The chain joins TRBV28 to TRBJ1-2; the match to TRBD1 covers 8 bases. The V gene end was trimmed by 5 bases and the J gene end by 7 bases; junction bases not matched to a gene: 12. The CDR3 has 15 residues. Per germline, CDR1 MDHEN and CDR2 SYDVKM.

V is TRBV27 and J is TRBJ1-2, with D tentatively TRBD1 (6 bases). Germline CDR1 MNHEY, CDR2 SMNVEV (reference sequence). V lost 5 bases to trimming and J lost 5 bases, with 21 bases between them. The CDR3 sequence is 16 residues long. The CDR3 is CASSIQPPGQTYGYTF. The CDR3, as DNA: TGTGCCAGCAGTATACAACCCCCGGGACAAACTTATGGCTACACCTTC.

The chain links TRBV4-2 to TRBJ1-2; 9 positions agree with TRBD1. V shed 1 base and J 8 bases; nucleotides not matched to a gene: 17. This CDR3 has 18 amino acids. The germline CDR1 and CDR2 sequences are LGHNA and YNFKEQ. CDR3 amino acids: CASSQGKAGTGSLGGYTF. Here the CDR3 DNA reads TGTGCCAGCAGCCAAGGAAAAGCCGGGACAGGGAGTTTGGGCGGCTACACCTTC.

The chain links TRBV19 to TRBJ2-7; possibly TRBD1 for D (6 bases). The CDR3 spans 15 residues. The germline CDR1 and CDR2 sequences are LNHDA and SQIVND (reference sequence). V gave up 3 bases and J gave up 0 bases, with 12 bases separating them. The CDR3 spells CASSIPGANSYEQYF. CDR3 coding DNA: TGTGCCAGTAGTATCCCAGGGGCCAACTCCTACGAGCAGTACTTC.

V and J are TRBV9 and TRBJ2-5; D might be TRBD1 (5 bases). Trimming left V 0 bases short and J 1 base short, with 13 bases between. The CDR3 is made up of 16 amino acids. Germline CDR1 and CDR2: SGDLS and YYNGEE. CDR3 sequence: CASSVGIGEGQETQYF. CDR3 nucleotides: TGTGCCAGCAGCGTAGGAATAGGGGAAGGCCAAGAGACCCAGTACTTC.

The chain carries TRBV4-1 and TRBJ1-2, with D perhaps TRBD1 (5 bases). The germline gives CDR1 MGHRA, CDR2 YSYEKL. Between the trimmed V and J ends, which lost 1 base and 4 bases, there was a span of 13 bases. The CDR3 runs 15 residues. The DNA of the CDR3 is TGCGCCAGCAGCCAAGTCGGTGACAGAACCTATGGCTACACCTTC. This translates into CASSQVGDRTYGYTF.

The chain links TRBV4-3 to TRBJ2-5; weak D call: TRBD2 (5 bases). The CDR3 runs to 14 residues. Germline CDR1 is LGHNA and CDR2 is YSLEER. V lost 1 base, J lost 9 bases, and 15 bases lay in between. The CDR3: CASSQVGARGPQYF. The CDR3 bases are TGCGCCAGCAGCCAAGTGGGTGCTCGAGGGCCCCAGTACTTC.